This T cell receptor (beta chain) was sequenced in a study of blood T cells in healthy people across ages. This clonotype was seen a handful of times. Unmatched junction bases numbered 13, after V lost 5 bases and J lost 5 bases. The CDR3 covers 15 residues. CDR1 is DFQATT, CDR2 SNEGSKA, per germline (reference sequence). Healthy Caucasian individuals from Russia aged about 6 to 90 were enrolled as donors. With a J-beta primer mix and a sample-barcoded 5' primer, a second PCR ran about 6 to 11 cycles. TCRdb re-called the 5' RACE reads through MiXCR, storing one row per CDR3 protein. The sample lists roughly 1,000,000 distinct CDR3 sequences, about 25% occurring once. The sample also formed part of further work on T cells of mothers and their children. This second study notes: The study obtained over 9.5 million TCR beta CDR3 reads per mother and about 3 million per child.

The sequencing input was blood. The rearrangement joins TRBV20-1 to TRBJ2-5; TRBD2 aligns across 8 bases. The clonotype comes from a girl aged 2 to 10 in good health. CDR3 protein: CSAGETSALSETQYF. CDR3 in DNA: TGCAGTGCTGGGGAGACTAGCGCCCTGTCTGAGACCCAGTACTTC.